These 21 T cell receptor beta chains were sequenced from one sample in a study of control samples from healthy donors and cancer patients. Here immunoSEQ multiplex PCR was the method, and the copy in TCRdb shows in-frame clones only, minus some. Here the sample spans 150,000 or so clones, 90% to 95% being singletons. The specimen sequenced was blood. The receptors come from a man aged 18-30 years in good health.

The rearrangement links TRBV15 to TRBJ2-6; D might be TRBD1 (5 bases). The V gene's germline CDR1 is LNHNV and CDR2 YYDKDF (reference sequence). Trimming pared 7 bases from V and 3 bases from J, leaving 13 bases between. The CDR3 is made up of 15 amino acids. The CDR3 reads CATTLRGDGANVLTF. The CDR3 nucleotides are TGTGCCACCACCCTTAGGGGTGATGGGGCCAACGTCCTGACTTTC.

The gene calls are TRBV18 and TRBJ2-2, with D uncertain. V was trimmed by 0 bases and J by 1 base, leaving 9 bases between them. This CDR3 contains 16 residues. Germline-derived CDR1 and CDR2 are KGHSH and LQKENI. CDR3 DNA sequence: TGTGCCAGCTCACCACCTGGCCACAAGAACACCGGGGAGCTGTTTTTT. Encoded protein: CASSPPGHKNTGELFF.

The rearrangement uses TRBV30 and TRBJ2-7, with D tentatively TRBD1 (5 bases). V gave up 0 bases and J gave up 4 bases, with 10 bases separating them. Germline V gene sequence: CDR1 GTSNPN, CDR2 SVGIG (reference sequence). This CDR3 contains 13 residues. The CDR3 loop reads CAWSVRDTYEQYF. In DNA form, the CDR3 reads TGTGCCTGGAGTGTCAGGGATACATACGAGCAGTACTTC.

This rearrangement joins TRBV6-5 to TRBJ2-7, with a tentative D call TRBD2 (6 bases). The CDR3 has 15 amino acids. CDR1 MNHEY and CDR2 SVGAGI come from the germline V gene. The V gene lost 0 bases and the J gene lost 2 bases, with 11 bases spanning the gap. This CDR3 is CASSYSIRGTYEQYF. DNA of the CDR3: TGTGCCAGCAGTTACTCGATCCGGGGGACCTACGAGCAGTACTTC.

CDR3 residues: CASSLGLAGGLQETQYF. The CDR3, as DNA: TGTGCCAGCAGCTTGGGACTAGCGGGAGGTCTCCAAGAGACCCAGTACTTC. The chain employs TRBV7-6 and TRBJ2-5; TRBD2 aligns across 15 bases. CDR3 length: 17 residues. CDR1 and CDR2 from the germline V gene are SGHVS and FNYEAQ. Trimming cost V 3 bases and J 1 base; bases outside gene matches: 3.

The chain recombines TRBV18 with TRBJ1-2; D is uncertain. Germline V gives CDR1 KGHSH, CDR2 LQKENI. V gave up 2 bases and J gave up 2 bases, with 6 bases separating them. There are 13 residues in the CDR3. CDR3 residues: CASSPERNYGYTF. CDR3 coding DNA: TGTGCCAGCTCACCAGAAAGAAACTATGGCTACACCTTC.

The V call is TRBV4-3, the J call TRBJ1-1, with D unresolved. This CDR3 contains 15 residues. Trimming took off 0 bases at V and 4 bases at J, with 12 bases between the two ends. The germline V gene has CDR1 LGHNA and CDR2 YSLEER. The CDR3 DNA reads as TGCGCCAGCAGCCAAGATAAATCGGCACCCACTGAAGCTTTCTTT. Encoded protein: CASSQDKSAPTEAFF.

V is TRBV7-2 and J is TRBJ2-3, with D possibly being TRBD2 (6 bases). The V end was cut by 4 bases, the J end by 3 bases, with 17 bases between. The germline V gene encodes CDR1 SGHTA and CDR2 FQGNSA. The CDR3 consists of 16 residues. CDR3 DNA: TGTGCCAGCAGCTCCCCTGTGCGGGGTGTAACAGATACGCAGTATTTT. It translates to CASSSPVRGVTDTQYF.

The chain combines TRBV7-3 with TRBJ2-7, with 10 nucleotides matching TRBD2. The CDR3 has 15 residues. V trimming: 2 bases; J trimming: 0 bases; junction bases outside the gene matches: 1. Germline assignment: CDR1 SGHTA and CDR2 FQGTGA. The CDR3: CASSLLAGASYEQYF. The CDR3 nucleotides read TGTGCCAGCAGCTTACTAGCGGGGGCCTCCTACGAGCAGTACTTC.

J is TRBJ2-7 and V is TRBV11-2; TRBD1 is a possible D gene (6 bases). The germline V gene encodes CDR1 SGHAT and CDR2 FQNNGV. V lost 5 bases to trimming and J lost 6 bases, with 23 bases between them. This CDR3 is built from 16 residues. CDR3 sequence: CASSLRDTPKLAEQYF. DNA of the CDR3: TGTGCCAGCAGCCTCCGGGACACTCCCAAACTCGCCGAGCAGTACTTC.

The chain is built from TRBV30 and TRBJ1-3, with D possibly TRBD1 on 5 matching bases. Germline-derived CDR1 and CDR2 are GTSNPN and SVGIG (reference sequence). The CDR3 extends over 13 amino acids. V dropped 4 bases and J dropped 6 bases, with 13 bases sitting between them. The CDR3 DNA is TGTGCCTGGACCCCCCGGGACTTAAACACCATATATTTT. Amino acids: CAWTPRDLNTIYF.

The table lists this clone with a count of one. The chain carries TRBV27 and TRBJ2-7; TRBD1 matches at 8 bases. V was clipped by 5 bases and J by 5 bases; unmatched bases: 8. The V gene's germline CDR1 is MNHEY and CDR2 SMNVEV (reference sequence). The CDR3 has 14 residues. This CDR3 reads CASSKGQGLNEQYF. The CDR3 DNA reads TGTGCCAGCAGTAAAGGACAGGGTTTAAACGAGCAGTACTTC.

The rearrangement links TRBV10-3 to TRBJ2-3; the match to TRBD2 covers 13 bases. This CDR3 is 17 amino acids long. The germline gives CDR1 ENHRY, CDR2 SYGVKD. J was trimmed by 2 bases and V by 4 bases; bases with no gene match: 6. DNA of the CDR3: TGTGCCATCAGTGGACTAGCGGGGGGCCGATACACAGATACGCAGTATTTT. Amino acid sequence: CAISGLAGGRYTDTQYF.

The chain recombines TRBV5-4 with TRBJ2-2; unclear D gene. Germline CDR1 reads SGHNT; CDR2 reads YYREEE (reference sequence). CDR3 size: 13 residues. Trimming removed 0 bases from V and 6 bases from J, with 6 bases in between. CDR3 nucleotides: TGTGCCAGCAGCTTGGTTCGGTCCGGGGAGCTGTTTTTT. This translates into CASSLVRSGELFF.

The gene calls are TRBV5-4 and TRBJ2-5; D perhaps matches TRBD1 (5 bases). V lost 0 bases and J lost 1, with 10 bases in between. The CDR3 length is 15 residues. Germline V gene sequence: CDR1 SGHNT, CDR2 YYREEE (reference sequence). The chain's CDR3 is CASSLAGQGQETQYF. Written as DNA, the CDR3 is TGTGCCAGCAGCTTGGCCGGCCAGGGCCAAGAGACCCAGTACTTC. Using reference TRBV5-4 and TRBJ2-5 for the parts outside the CDR3, the full variable domain is ETGVTQSPTHLIKTRGQQVTLRCSSQSGHNTVSWYQQALGQGPQFIFQYYREEENGRGNFPPRFSGLQFPNYSSELNVNALELDDSALYLCASSLAGQGQETQYFGPGTRLLVL.

The chain employs TRBV3-1 (or the pseudogene TRBV3-2) and TRBJ2-7; 9 bases align to TRBD2. V was pared by 3 bases and J by 10 bases, with 4 bases of the junction left unmatched. CDR1 is LGHDT, CDR2 YNNKEL, per germline (reference sequence). The CDR3 sequence is 12 residues long. This CDR3 is CASSQEGTSQYF. The DNA for the CDR3 is TGTGCCAGCAGCCAGGAGGGGACTAGCCAGTACTTC.

The V gene is TRBV30, the J gene TRBJ1-4, with D possibly TRBD1 on 6 matching bases. This CDR3 has 13 amino acids. The V and J ends lost 5 bases and 5 bases respectively, with 12 bases between them. Germline V gene sequence: CDR1 GTSNPN, CDR2 SVGIG (reference sequence). The CDR3 nucleotides read TGTGCCTGGGGACAGTCATCCAATGAAAAACTGTTTTTT. As protein: CAWGQSSNEKLFF.

The chain is built from TRBV30 and TRBJ2-5; no clear D gene. The CDR3 is 12 amino acids. The germline gives CDR1 GTSNPN, CDR2 SVGIG (reference sequence). With 2 bases removed from V and 6 bases from J, the gap between germline ends came to 10 bases. The CDR3 sequence is CAWSPGEQTQYF. The CDR3 DNA reads TGTGCCTGGAGTCCGGGTGAGCAGACCCAGTACTTC.

The chain is built from TRBV21-1 and TRBJ1-2. TRBV21-1 is reported as a pseudogene. This CDR3 is 11 amino acids long. The DNA of the CDR3 is TGTGCCAGCGGGGGGTACAATGGCTACACCTTC. Amino acids: CASGGYNGYTF.

This sequence joins TRBV28 and TRBJ1-2; weak D call: TRBD1 (5 bases). Trimming cost V 4 bases and J 8 bases, with 20 bases left between them. This CDR3 region has 15 residues. The germline gives CDR1 MDHEN, CDR2 SYDVKM. The CDR3, as DNA: TGTGCCAGCAGTTCCCCCACGGTCAGGGTGAGAGGCTACACCTTC. Protein: CASSSPTVRVRGYTF.

This clone was detected once. The chain joins TRBV19 to TRBJ1-1; a possible D gene is TRBD1 (5 bases). The CDR3 totals 15 residues. The ends were cut back, 3 bases at V and 5 bases at J, with 16 bases in the middle. Germline-derived CDR1 and CDR2 are LNHDA and SQIVND (reference sequence). DNA for the CDR3: TGTGCCAGTAGTATCCCGATGGGGGGGGGAACTGAAGCTTTCTTT. It is translated as CASSIPMGGGTEAFF. The variable domain in full, with the rest retrieved from reference TRBV19 and TRBJ1-1, is DGGITQSPKYLFRKEGQNVTLSCEQNLNHDAMYWYRQDPGQGLRLIYYSQIVNDFQKGDIAEGYSVSREKKESFPLTVTSAQKNPTAFYLCASSIPMGGGTEAFFGQGTRLTVV.